This T cell receptor beta chain was recorded in a study of response to subunit inactivated influenza vaccine. General observations from the study: The authors suggested that every seasonal influenza vaccination recruits few new T cells.

The CDR3 has 13 residues. CDR1 is DFQATT, CDR2 SNEGSKA, per germline (reference sequence). Trimming cost V 3 bases and J 8 bases, with 14 bases left between them. TCRdb reprocessed the RT-PCR reads via MiXCR and lists one record per CDR3 protein. The profile shows 800,000 to 1,000,000 distinct CDR3 sequences, about 20% of them singletons. As for this clonotype: Its antigen is as yet unknown.

The sequence was collected from a man between 50 and 59 years old who received an inactivated influenza vaccine. J is TRBJ2-4 and V is TRBV20-1, with a tentative D call TRBD2 (6 bases). The sample consisted of PBMCs from blood, taken around 5 days after vaccination. CDR3 sequence: CSASPTWGDIQYF. The CDR3 bases are TGCAGTGCTAGCCCTACGTGGGGGGACATTCAGTACTTC.